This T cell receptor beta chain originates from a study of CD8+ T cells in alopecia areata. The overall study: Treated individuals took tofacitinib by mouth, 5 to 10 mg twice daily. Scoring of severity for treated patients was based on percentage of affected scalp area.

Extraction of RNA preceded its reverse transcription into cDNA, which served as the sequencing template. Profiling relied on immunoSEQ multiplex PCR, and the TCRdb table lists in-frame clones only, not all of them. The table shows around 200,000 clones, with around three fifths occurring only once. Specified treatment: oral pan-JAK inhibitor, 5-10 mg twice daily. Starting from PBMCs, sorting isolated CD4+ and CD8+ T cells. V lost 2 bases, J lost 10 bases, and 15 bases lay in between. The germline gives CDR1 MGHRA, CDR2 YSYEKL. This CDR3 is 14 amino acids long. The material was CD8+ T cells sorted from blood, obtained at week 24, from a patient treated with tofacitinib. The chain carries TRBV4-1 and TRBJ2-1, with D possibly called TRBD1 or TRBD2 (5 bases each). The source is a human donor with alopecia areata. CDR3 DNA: TGCGCCAGCAGCCAAAAAATGGGACGGGGCGAGCAGTTCTTC. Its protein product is CASSQKMGRGEQFF.